The subject of this entry is one T cell receptor beta chain. Antigen: not known. V lost 10 bases and J 5 bases, leaving 18 bases between the germline ends. CDR3 length equals 13 residues. Germline CDR1 reads KGHSH; CDR2 reads LQKENI. The data are from a study of chemoradiotherapy in HPV16-positive cancers. The study's findings and limits: HPV-specific T cells were functionally defined from only a couple of HPV16-positive patients.

Some clones are missing from TCRdb's copy, which holds only in-frame ones; the method was immunoSEQ multiplex PCR. The sample contains approximately 30,000 clones, roughly 86% of which appear only once. The chain is built from TRBV18 and TRBJ2-7; a weak D match, TRBD1 (6 bases). This sample comprised blood, obtained from a patient who underwent chemoradiotherapy. This TCR was recovered from a human donor with HPV-associated anogenital cancer. CDR3 DNA: TGTGCCACATCCCCCGCAGGGGTCAACGAGCAGTACTTC. Protein product: CATSPAGVNEQYF. The full variable domain, rest sourced from reference TRBV18 and TRBJ2-7, is NAGVMQNPRHLVRRRGQEARLRCSPMKGHSHVYWYRQLPEEGLKFMVYLQKENIIDESGMPKERFSAEFPKEGPSILRIQQVVRGDSAAYFCATSPAGVNEQYFGPGTRLTVT.